This TCR beta chain was profiled in a study of response to subunit inactivated influenza vaccine. Broader study findings: Each seasonal influenza vaccination, the authors suggested, recruits few new T cells.

Using its own MiXCR run on the RT-PCR reads, TCRdb lists one record per CDR3 protein. The sample records about half a million distinct CDR3 sequences, around 8% being singletons. Germline CDR1 reads DFQATT; CDR2 reads SNEGSKA (reference sequence). Trimming shortened V by 6 bases and J by 0 bases, and 11 bases separated the two germline ends. This CDR3 spans 13 amino acids. This clonotype was seen a few times. No antigen is known for it. The genes are TRBV20-1 and TRBJ1-1; no clear D. This TCR derives from a man between 50 and 70 years old who received an inactivated influenza vaccine. This specimen was PBMCs from blood, taken roughly 24 months after vaccination. CDR3 DNA: TGCAGTGCCACGGGCCCGATGAACACTGAAGCTTTCTTT. Protein product: CSATGPMNTEAFF.